The clone carrying this T cell receptor beta chain has only one observation. Its antigen is not identified. This entry belongs to a study of T cells in localized non-small cell lung cancer. Study findings and constraints: Elevated blood T cell density was associated with longer overall survival. Heterogeneity stays possible, as sequencing covered only one tumor region.

Assay: immunoSEQ multiplex PCR; the TCRdb copy retains only in-frame clones and omits some. The repertoire holds 45,000 or so clones, with roughly 79% as singletons. The sample was peripheral blood mononuclear cells, taken before any cancer treatment. The TCR comes from a man between 35 and 75 years old with stage III lung adenocarcinoma.

The CDR3 region is CASSFLFGERYNEQFF. The CDR3 DNA reads TGTGCCAGCAGTTTCCTTTTTGGGGAGAGGTACAATGAGCAGTTCTTC. The chain carries TRBV6-5 and TRBJ2-1, with a possible D match to TRBD2 (5 bases). Trimming took 4 bases from V and 4 from J, leaving 17 bases between them. The CDR3 is 16 residues long. The germline gives CDR1 MNHEY, CDR2 SVGAGI.